This is a list of T cell receptor beta chains from one sample in a study of T cell changes during pregnancy in multiple sclerosis. TCRdb's table, derived via immunoSEQ multiplex PCR, lists solely in-frame clones and lacks some. This sample yields some 52,000 clones, of which approximately 92% are seen a single time; less than 0.4% belongs to the top ten. The sequences come from CD4+ T cells from peripheral blood mononuclear cells, collected before pregnancy. The receptors originated from a female donor with multiple sclerosis, enrolled in a pregnancy study. The CDR3 runs from the conserved cysteine through the conserved F or W. Each record gives: J gene, clone size, D gene, V gene, CDR3 length, CDR3 protein, CDR3 DNA. A D gene is named only where the DNA matches it firmly. Some rows have no size entry. The others give once, few or many, or a class for an expanded clone.

>TRBJ2-3|-|TRBD2|TRBV13|15
CASSQPLAGTDTQYF
TGTGCCAGCAGCCAGCCACTAGCGGGAACAGATACGCAGTATTTT
>TRBJ1-1|-|-|TRBV18|14
CASSPLTGMTEAFF
TGTGCCAGCTCACCTCTAACAGGGATGACTGAAGCTTTCTTT
>TRBJ2-7|-|-|TRBV4-2|15
CASSPSRIGSYEQYF
TGTGCCAGCAGCCCCTCACGAATCGGTTCCTACGAGCAGTACTTC
>TRBJ2-1|-|TRBD2|TRBV30|11
CAWGSGTSQFF
TGTGCCTGGGGATCCGGGACTAGCCAGTTCTTC
>TRBJ1-2|-|TRBD1|TRBV5-4|15
CASSSPGTGGAGYTF
TGTGCCAGCAGCTCACCCGGGACAGGGGGCGCAGGCTACACCTTC
>TRBJ2-5|-|TRBD1|TRBV7-9|17
CASSPGQGATIQETQYF
TGTGCCAGCAGCCCTGGACAGGGGGCGACAATCCAAGAGACCCAGTACTTC
>TRBJ1-3|-|-|TRBV7-9|16
CASSLASGFTGNTIYF
TGTGCCAGCAGCTTAGCAAGCGGGTTCACTGGAAACACCATATATTTT
>TRBJ2-3|-|-|TRBV5-1|14
CASTTDTYTDTQYF
TGCGCCAGCACCACGGACACTTACACAGATACGCAGTATTTT
>TRBJ2-7|-|TRBD1|TRBV28|13
CASRATGGYEQYF
TGTGCCAGCAGGGCTACAGGGGGCTACGAGCAGTACTTC
>TRBJ2-3|-|-|TRBV19|13
CASSSGNTDTQYF
TGTGCCAGTAGTAGCGGGAACACAGATACGCAGTATTTT
>TRBJ2-1|-|-|TRBV5-1|14
CASSLGTSSGEQFF
TGCGCCAGCAGCTTGGGGACTTCTAGTGGCGAGCAGTTCTTC
>TRBJ2-2|-|-|TRBV19|14
CASSIPGITGELFF
TGTGCCAGTAGTATTCCAGGGATCACCGGGGAGCTGTTTTTT
>TRBJ1-3|-|-|TRBV7-8|11
CATSSGNTIYF
TGTGCCACTAGTTCTGGAAACACCATATATTTT
>TRBJ1-5|-|-|TRBV19|14
CASSPGGRGQPQHF
TGTGCCAGTAGTCCCGGGGGGCGCGGTCAGCCCCAGCATTTT
>TRBJ1-5|-|-|TRBV7-2|15
CASSPGGFSNQPQHF
TGTGCCAGCAGCCCCGGAGGGTTTAGCAATCAGCCCCAGCATTTT
>TRBJ2-1|-|-|TRBV20-1|11
CSARLATEQFF
TGCAGTGCCCGACTGGCGACTGAGCAGTTCTTC
>TRBJ2-3|-|TRBD1|TRBV5-1|15
CASSLQGAGTDTQYF
TGCGCCAGCAGCTTACAGGGGGCGGGCACAGATACGCAGTATTTT
>TRBJ2-3|-|TRBD2|TRBV5-1|15
CASRRSGGTTDTQYF
TGCGCCAGCAGGCGGTCGGGAGGGACCACAGATACGCAGTATTTT
>TRBJ2-3|-|-|TRBV4-1|15
CASSQDESRLAAQYF
TGCGCCAGCAGCCAAGACGAGTCTAGGCTTGCGGCGCAGTATTTT
>TRBJ2-5|-|-|TRBV10-3|13
CAIREQLQETQYF
TGTGCCATCCGGGAGCAGCTGCAGGAGACCCAGTACTTC
>TRBJ2-7|-|TRBD2|TRBV6-1|15
CASSDPRGLADEQYF
TGTGCCAGCAGTGATCCGCGCGGGCTAGCGGACGAGCAGTACTTC
>TRBJ2-6|-|TRBD1|TRBV5-1|15
CASSLRGRGANVLTF
TGCGCCAGCAGCTTGAGGGGGCGTGGGGCCAACGTCCTGACTTTC
>TRBJ2-3|-|TRBD2|TRBV27|13
CARLAGGADTQYF
TGTGCCAGATTAGCGGGAGGCGCAGATACGCAGTATTTT
>TRBJ2-1|-|TRBD1|TRBV5-6|14
CASSLVGTGGEQFF
TGTGCCAGCAGCTTGGTAGGGACAGGGGGTGAGCAGTTCTTC
>TRBJ2-7|-|TRBD1|TRBV6-5|13
CASSRQGPSEQYF
TGTGCCAGCTCTAGACAGGGGCCCAGCGAGCAGTACTTC
>TRBJ1-2|-|-|TRBV28|12
CASSPGNYGYTF
TGTGCCAGCAGTCCGGGAAACTATGGCTACACCTTC
>TRBJ2-5|-|-|TRBV30|13
CAWSGLAQETQYF
TGTGCCTGGAGTGGGCTAGCCCAAGAGACCCAGTACTTC
>TRBJ2-7|-|-|TRBV5-1|14
CASSLILQGREQYF
TGCGCCAGCAGCTTGATTTTGCAGGGGCGCGAGCAGTACTTC
>TRBJ2-3|-|-|TRBV5-1|14
CASTTGDYADTQYF
TGCGCCAGCACGACGGGAGATTACGCAGATACGCAGTATTTT
>TRBJ1-1|-|-|TRBV5-1|15
CASSLWGGPNTEAFF
TGCGCCAGCAGCTTGTGGGGAGGGCCGAACACTGAAGCTTTCTTT
>TRBJ1-1|-|-|TRBV19|13
CASSIKPNTEAFF
TGTGCCAGTAGTATAAAGCCGAACACTGAAGCTTTCTTT
>TRBJ2-7|once|TRBD2|TRBV11-2|15
CASSLVLAGVGEQYF
TGTGCCAGCAGCTTAGTCCTAGCGGGAGTAGGCGAGCAGTACTTC
>TRBJ2-7|-|-|TRBV7-2|14
CASSLEYTSYEQYF
TGTGCCAGCAGCTTAGAATACACATCCTACGAGCAGTACTTC
>TRBJ2-7|-|TRBD1|TRBV5-1|14
CASSGRTGSYEQYF
TGCGCCAGCAGCGGCAGGACAGGGAGCTACGAGCAGTACTTC
>TRBJ1-2|-|-|TRBV9|15
CASSVGDGSFYGYTF
TGTGCCAGCAGCGTAGGGGACGGGAGTTTCTATGGCTACACCTTC
>TRBJ1-5|-|TRBD1|TRBV28|14
CASSIQGGRQPQHF
TGTGCCAGCAGTATACAGGGGGGGCGGCAGCCCCAGCATTTT
>TRBJ2-1|-|-|TRBV6-4|15
CASSPGLQSYNEQFF
TGTGCCAGCAGCCCGGGACTCCAGTCCTACAATGAGCAGTTCTTC
>TRBJ1-2|-|-|TRBV29-1|13
CSVEEGGARGYTF
TGCAGCGTTGAGGAGGGTGGGGCCAGGGGCTACACCTTC
>TRBJ2-3|few|TRBD1|TRBV29-1|12
CGTGGRSDTQYF
TGTGGGACAGGGGGCAGGTCAGATACGCAGTATTTT
>TRBJ2-4|-|-|TRBV2|15
CASSGPGLAKNIQYF
TGTGCCAGCAGCGGCCCGGGATTAGCCAAAAACATTCAGTACTTC
>TRBJ2-2|-|-|TRBV9|18
CASSVEIGGSPNTGELFF
TGTGCCAGCAGCGTAGAAATCGGCGGATCTCCGAACACCGGGGAGCTGTTTTTT
>TRBJ1-1|-|-|TRBV25-1|15
CASSAIGLLNTEAFF
TGTGCCAGCAGCGCAATAGGACTGTTGAACACTGAAGCTTTCTTT
>TRBJ1-2|-|-|TRBV6-6|12
CASSLTPDGYTF
TGTGCCAGCAGCTTGACTCCGGATGGCTACACCTTC
>TRBJ2-1|-|TRBD2|TRBV9|17
CASSVDGLAGILNEQFF
TGTGCCAGCAGCGTAGATGGACTAGCGGGGATACTCAATGAGCAGTTCTTC
>TRBJ1-5|-|TRBD1|TRBV28|16
CASSSFYRGSNQPQHF
TGTGCCAGCAGTTCTTTTTACAGGGGAAGCAATCAGCCCCAGCATTTT
>TRBJ1-3|-|-|TRBV6-5|15
CASIPPGRGGNTIYF
TGTGCCAGCATCCCACCGGGCAGGGGTGGAAACACCATATATTTT
>TRBJ2-1|-|TRBD1|TRBV5-1|16
CASSPGTGGRLDEQFF
TGCGCCAGCAGCCCCGGGACAGGGGGTAGGTTAGATGAGCAGTTCTTC
>TRBJ2-1|-|-|TRBV30|16
CAWRRGTVGISNEQFF
TGTGCCTGGAGACGCGGGACAGTTGGTATCTCCAATGAGCAGTTCTTC
>TRBJ2-7|-|TRBD1|TRBV2|16
CASRLPGQGGFYEQYF
TGTGCCAGCAGGCTGCCTGGACAGGGGGGGTTCTACGAGCAGTACTTC
>TRBJ1-2|-|-|TRBV4-3|13
CASSQRTGDGYTF
TGCGCCAGCAGCCAGCGAACGGGGGATGGCTACACCTTC
>TRBJ2-3|-|TRBD1|TRBV5-4|17
CASSSYRGQGAGDTQYF
TGTGCCAGCAGCTCGTATCGAGGACAGGGGGCAGGGGATACGCAGTATTTT